The rows below give T cell receptor beta chains drawn from one sample of a study of blood T cells in healthy people across ages. A single record per CDR3 protein comes from TCRdb applying MiXCR to the 5' RACE reads. Here the sample spans just under 750,000 distinct CDR3 sequences, about 20% being singletons. Sequenced material: blood. Receptors were obtained from a man aged 65-85 years in good health. Both conserved end residues are part of each CDR3. Fields, in order: V gene, CDR3 length, D gene, J gene, clone size, CDR3 DNA, CDR3 protein. D genes are given only for firm matches. Only some rows state a clone size, as once, few, many or a class for expanded clones.

>TRBV18|11|-|TRBJ2-7|-
TGTGCCAGCTCACCAAAGAACGAGCAGTACTTC
CASSPKNEQYF
>TRBV20-1|16|TRBD1|TRBJ1-5|few
TGCAGTGCTAGAGCGGGACAGGGGGCCGACAATCAGCCCCAGCATTTT
CSARAGQGADNQPQHF
>TRBV7-8|15|-|TRBJ2-6|few
TGTGCCAGCAGGGAAGGACGATTCCGGGAAAACGTCCTGACTTTC
CASREGRFRENVLTF
>TRBV7-9|15|-|TRBJ2-2|many
TGTGCCAGCAGCTTAGCTAGTCTGCCCACCGGGGAGCTGTTTTTT
CASSLASLPTGELFF
>TRBV7-2|15|TRBD2|TRBJ2-3|-
TGTGCCAGCAGCCGGACTAGCGGAAACACAGATACGCAGTATTTT
CASSRTSGNTDTQYF
>TRBV29-1|14|TRBD2|TRBJ2-1|-
TGCAGCGTAGACCGACTAGCGGACTACAATGAGCAGTTCTTC
CSVDRLADYNEQFF
>TRBV29-1|13|-|TRBJ1-4|few
TGCAGCGTTACCCCCTCCACTAATGAAAAACTGTTTTTT
CSVTPSTNEKLFF
>TRBV7-2|12|-|TRBJ1-2|-
TGTGCTCAGCAGCGAGAGCCGTATGGCTACACCTTC
CAQQREPYGYTF
>TRBV3-1|14|-|TRBJ2-5|-
TGTGCCAGCAGCCACCGGACGAACCAAGAGACCCAGTACTTC
CASSHRTNQETQYF
>TRBV10-2|18|TRBD1|TRBJ2-3|few
TGCGCCAGCAGTGGTCCCTTAAGGACAGGGGGCGGTTCTGATACGCAGTATTTT
CASSGPLRTGGGSDTQYF
>TRBV27|17|TRBD1|TRBJ2-2|few
TGTGCCAGCAGTTCGCCTCGGGGGACAGGTGTGACCGGGGAGCTGTTCTTT
CASSSPRGTGVTGELFF
>TRBV20-1|11|-|TRBJ2-7|many
TGCAGTGCTCATAGGGACGGCGAGCAGTACTTC
CSAHRDGEQYF
>TRBV5-1|13|-|TRBJ1-2|few
TGCGCCAGCCGAGAGACGGACAACTATGGCTACACCTTC
CASRETDNYGYTF
>TRBV3-1|14|-|TRBJ2-7|-
TGTGCCAGCAGACCAAGCGGGTACCCCTACGAGCAGTACTTC
CASRPSGYPYEQYF
>TRBV20-1|19|TRBD1|TRBJ1-2|once
TGCAGTGCTAGAGATCTGGTACAGGGGGACTACTTAGGCAACTATGGCTACACCTTC
CSARDLVQGDYLGNYGYTF
>TRBV25-1|15|TRBD1|TRBJ2-1|-
TGTGCCAGCAGTAAGACCGGGACAGGGAACAATGAGCAGTTCTTC
CASSKTGTGNNEQFF
>TRBV6-6|16|TRBD1|TRBJ2-1|-
TGTGCCAGCAGTGGGACAGGGGCGCCAACAAACAATGAGCAGTTCTTC
CASSGTGAPTNNEQFF
>TRBV2|15|-|TRBJ1-1|-
TGCGCCAGCAATCACCGGGCACCTGAGGGCACTGAAGCTTTCTTT
CASNHRAPEGTEAFF
>TRBV15|14|-|TRBJ1-6|few
TGTGCCACCAGCAGAGATGCTAGCGTCTCACCCCTCCACTTT
CATSRDASVSPLHF
>TRBV12-3/TRBV12-4|15|-|TRBJ1-1|-
TGTGCCAGCAGGACTTTTGAGGGGGGAAACACTGAAGCTTTCTTT
CASRTFEGGNTEAFF
>TRBV12-3/TRBV12-4|13|-|TRBJ1-2|many
TGTGCCAGCAGCGAGCGTGGGGACTATGGCTACACCTTC
CASSERGDYGYTF
>TRBV6-5|15|TRBD1|TRBJ1-2|-
TGTGCCAGCAGACCCGACAGGGCTTCTAACTATGGCTACACCTTC
CASRPDRASNYGYTF
>TRBV12-3/TRBV12-4|14|-|TRBJ2-1|few
TGTGCCAGCAGCTTGGTGCCTTCCTACAATGAGCAGTTCTTC
CASSLVPSYNEQFF
>TRBV18|15|-|TRBJ2-5|-
TGTGCCAGCTCACCAACACTAGTATCCCAAGAGACCCAGTACTTC
CASSPTLVSQETQYF
>TRBV2|14|TRBD2|TRBJ2-2|few
TGTGCCACCAAAAGCGGGAGGAACACCGGGGAGCTGTTTTTT
CATKSGRNTGELFF
>TRBV18|14|TRBD1|TRBJ2-3|-
TGTGCCAGCTCCCACGGACAGGGGACAGATACGCAGTATTTT
CASSHGQGTDTQYF
>TRBV5-1|17|-|TRBJ2-3|-
TGCGCCAGCAGCTTCGTAAGTTCCGGAAAGAGCACAGATACGCAGTATTTT
CASSFVSSGKSTDTQYF
>TRBV18|12|-|TRBJ1-1|-
TGTGCCAGCTCACCACCGGGCAGAGAAGCTTTCTTT
CASSPPGREAFF
>TRBV2|12|TRBD1|TRBJ1-1|few
TGTGCCAGCAGTGGAAAGGGACAGGATGCTTTCTTT
CASSGKGQDAFF
>TRBV6-5|13|-|TRBJ1-5|few
TGTGCCAGCAAGTCGGGGGTGTTTCAGCCCCAGCATTTT
CASKSGVFQPQHF
>TRBV6-1|16|TRBD1|TRBJ1-5|-
TGTGCCAGCAGCCGAGGGACAGACTATAGCAATCAGCCCCAGCATTTT
CASSRGTDYSNQPQHF
>TRBV12-5|13|-|TRBJ2-3|-
TGTGCTAGTGGAGTCAGCGGAGCCGGCGAGCAGTATTTT
CASGVSGAGEQYF
>TRBV19|15|-|TRBJ2-1|-
TGTGCCAGTAGTCCCTCGTCCAGCGGGTTCAATGAGCAGTTCTTC
CASSPSSSGFNEQFF
>TRBV6-6|16|TRBD1|TRBJ1-3|few
TGTGCCAGCAGCAGGGGACAGGGGTCAGCTGGAAACACCATATATTTT
CASSRGQGSAGNTIYF
>TRBV12-3/TRBV12-4|14|-|TRBJ2-1|-
TGTGCCAGCAGTCCCAAAGGAGGACCCAACGAGCAGTTCTTC
CASSPKGGPNEQFF
>TRBV20-1|14|-|TRBJ2-3|-
TGCAGTGTTTCTCCTATGAACCAGATCAATACGCAGTATTTT
CSVSPMNQINTQYF
>TRBV2|14|-|TRBJ1-1|few
TGTGCCAGCACGGTTAGGGAGGTCTACACTGAAGCTTTCTTT
CASTVREVYTEAFF
>TRBV4-3|17|TRBD1|TRBJ2-1|-
TGCGCCAGCAGCCGCTTTAACGGGACAGGGGGGTACAATGAGCAGTTCTTC
CASSRFNGTGGYNEQFF
>TRBV12-3/TRBV12-4|14|-|TRBJ1-3|few
TGTGCCAGCAGTTTTAGGGGGGCTGGAAACACCATATATTTT
CASSFRGAGNTIYF
>TRBV6-6|14|-|TRBJ2-1|many
TGTGCCAGCAGTTACAGGGGTGAGGCCAATGAGCAGTTCTTC
CASSYRGEANEQFF
>TRBV7-2|15|TRBD2|TRBJ2-3|few
TGTGCCAGCAAGTTTCGAGCGGGAAGCACAGATACGCAGTATTTT
CASKFRAGSTDTQYF
>TRBV3-1|13|-|TRBJ1-1|few
TGTGCCACTACGCCGGGACTCAGCACTGAAGCTTTCTTT
CATTPGLSTEAFF
>TRBV6-1|17|-|TRBJ2-3|-
TGTGCCAGCAGTGAAGTCCCCTATGTCCCGCCTCGAGATACGCAGTATTTT
CASSEVPYVPPRDTQYF
>TRBV11-2|16|TRBD2|TRBJ2-7|-
TGTGCCAGCAGCTTAGTGGTGGGGGGGAGCTCCTACGAGCAGTACTTC
CASSLVVGGSSYEQYF
>TRBV3-1|15|TRBD2|TRBJ2-3|-
TGTGCCAGCAGAGGACTAGCGGGAGGGCAAGATACGCAGTATTTT
CASRGLAGGQDTQYF
>TRBV25-1|16|-|TRBJ2-1|-
TGTGCCAGCAGTCCGGGTTTAGGGAACTACCACAATGAGCAGTTCTTC
CASSPGLGNYHNEQFF
>TRBV12-3/TRBV12-4|12|TRBD1|TRBJ1-1|-
TGTGCCAGCACAGACAGGGGACCTGAAGCTTTCTTT
CASTDRGPEAFF
>TRBV12-3/TRBV12-4|19|TRBD2|TRBJ2-2|-
TGTGCCAGCAGTTCCTCGACTAGCGGGGGTCCCAGGAATCAAGGGGAGCTGTTTTTT
CASSSSTSGGPRNQGELFF